This entry concerns a single T cell receptor (beta chain). This CDR3 has 17 residues. V gave up 2 bases and J gave up 5 bases, with 21 bases separating them. Germline values: CDR1 LNHNV, CDR2 YYDKDF (reference sequence). Authors' processing steps: Nucleated cell counts were estimated from reference gene primer amplification. Produced via immunoSEQ multiplex PCR; TCRdb's table is partial and in-frame only. V and J calls plus clone size are reproduced from that table; the DNA served to infer D and trimming. Of roughly 19,000 clones detected, roughly 90% appear once; the ten largest clones hold 8.5% to 14%. This entry is derived from a study of blood T cell repertoires in COVID-19. Study-level information: Both acute and convalescent COVID-19 samples were obtained from the United States, Italy and Spain. T cells, B-cell-depleted T cells, or PBMCs supplied cDNA or gDNA.

The sequence was obtained from a human donor in a cohort sampled during active COVID-19. The chain employs TRBV15 and TRBJ1-2, with D perhaps matching TRBD1 (5 bases). The specimen sequenced was peripheral blood. CDR3 DNA sequence: TGTGCCACCAGCAGAATTAGACTTAGGGCCGGGGGATATGGCTACACCTTC. It specifies CATSRIRLRAGGYGYTF.